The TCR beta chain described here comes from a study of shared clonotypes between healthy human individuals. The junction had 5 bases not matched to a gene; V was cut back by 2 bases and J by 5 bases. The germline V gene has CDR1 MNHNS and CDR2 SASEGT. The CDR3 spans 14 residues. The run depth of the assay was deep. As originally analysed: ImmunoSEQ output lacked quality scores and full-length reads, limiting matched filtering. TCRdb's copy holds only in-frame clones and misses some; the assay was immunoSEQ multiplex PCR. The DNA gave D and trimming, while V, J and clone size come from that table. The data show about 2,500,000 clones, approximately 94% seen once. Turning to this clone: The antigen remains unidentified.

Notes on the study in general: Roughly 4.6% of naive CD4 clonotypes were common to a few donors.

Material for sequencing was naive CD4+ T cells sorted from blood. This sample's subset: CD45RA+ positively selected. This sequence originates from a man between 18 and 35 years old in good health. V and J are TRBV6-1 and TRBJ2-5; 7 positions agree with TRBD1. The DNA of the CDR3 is TGTGCCAGCAGTGAACAGGGGGTGGGGGAGACCCAGTACTTC. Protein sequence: CASSEQGVGETQYF.